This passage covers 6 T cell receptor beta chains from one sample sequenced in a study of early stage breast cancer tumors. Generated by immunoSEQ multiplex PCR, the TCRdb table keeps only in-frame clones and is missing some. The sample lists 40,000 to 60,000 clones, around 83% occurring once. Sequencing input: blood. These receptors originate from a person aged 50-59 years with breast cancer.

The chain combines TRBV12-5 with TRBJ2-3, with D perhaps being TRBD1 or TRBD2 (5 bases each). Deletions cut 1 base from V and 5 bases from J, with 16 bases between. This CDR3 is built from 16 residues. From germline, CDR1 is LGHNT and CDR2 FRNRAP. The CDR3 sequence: CASGLEAWGLRDTQYF. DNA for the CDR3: TGTGCTAGTGGTTTGGAGGCGTGGGGGTTAAGAGATACGCAGTATTTT.

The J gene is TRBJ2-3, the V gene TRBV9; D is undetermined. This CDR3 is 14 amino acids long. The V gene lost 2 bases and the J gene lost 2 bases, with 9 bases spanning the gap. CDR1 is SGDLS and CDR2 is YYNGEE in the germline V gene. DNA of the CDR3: TGTGCCAGCAGCGTTGGCGGATACACAGATACGCAGTATTTT. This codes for CASSVGGYTDTQYF.

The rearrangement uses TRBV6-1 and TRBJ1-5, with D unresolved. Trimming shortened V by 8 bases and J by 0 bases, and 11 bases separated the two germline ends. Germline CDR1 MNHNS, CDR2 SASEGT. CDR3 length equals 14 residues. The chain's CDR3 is CASASQDSNQPQHF. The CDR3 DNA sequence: TGTGCCAGCGCGTCTCAGGATAGCAATCAGCCCCAGCATTTT.

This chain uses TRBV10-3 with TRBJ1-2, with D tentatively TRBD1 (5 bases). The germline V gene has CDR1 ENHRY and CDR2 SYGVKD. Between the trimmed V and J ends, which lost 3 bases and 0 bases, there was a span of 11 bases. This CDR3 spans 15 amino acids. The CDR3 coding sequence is TGTGCCATCAGTGATCGACAGAATTCTAACTATGGCTACACCTTC. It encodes CAISDRQNSNYGYTF.

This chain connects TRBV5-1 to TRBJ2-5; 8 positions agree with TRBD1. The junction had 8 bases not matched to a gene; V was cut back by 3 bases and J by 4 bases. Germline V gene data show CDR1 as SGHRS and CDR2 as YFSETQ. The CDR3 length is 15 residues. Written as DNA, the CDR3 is TGCGCCAGCAGCTCCTTCAGGGGGCGAGGAGAGACCCAGTACTTC. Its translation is CASSSFRGRGETQYF.

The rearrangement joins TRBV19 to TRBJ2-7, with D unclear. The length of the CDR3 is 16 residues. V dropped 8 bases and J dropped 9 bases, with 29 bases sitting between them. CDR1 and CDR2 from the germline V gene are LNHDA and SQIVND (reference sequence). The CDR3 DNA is TGTGCCAGTCGCTTTAACCCCCCAGGAGAGCTACGAAGGCAGTACTTC. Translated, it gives CASRFNPPGELRRQYF.